Below are 2 T cell receptor beta chains sequenced from a single sample in a study of identical twins. TCRdb independently ran MiXCR on the 5' RACE reads; one entry per CDR3 protein. The top ten hold over 10% of the sample, which has some 730,000 distinct CDR3 sequences, over 15% seen once. These same records also appear under a second study, on T cells expressing NK-cell markers.

Source material: PBMCs. The receptors shown here come from a woman aged 18-35 years in good health.

This sequence joins TRBV20-1 and TRBJ1-6, with TRBD1 matching over 8 bases. The CDR3 is made up of 13 amino acids. With 5 bases clipped from V and 8 bases from J, the junction kept 5 bases outside the gene matches. Germline V CDR1 and CDR2: DFQATT, SNEGSKA (reference sequence). The CDR3 nucleotides are TGCAGTGCTTTTGACAGGGGATATTCACCCCTCCACTTT. Its translation: CSAFDRGYSPLHF.

CDR3 loop: CSARETEEQYF. The CDR3 bases are TGCAGTGCTAGAGAGACAGAGGAGCAGTACTTC. This chain connects TRBV20-1 to TRBJ2-7; perhaps TRBD1 as D (5 bases). Germline V gene sequence: CDR1 DFQATT, CDR2 SNEGSKA (reference sequence). The CDR3 totals 11 residues. Deletions cut 0 bases from V and 7 bases from J, with 7 bases between.